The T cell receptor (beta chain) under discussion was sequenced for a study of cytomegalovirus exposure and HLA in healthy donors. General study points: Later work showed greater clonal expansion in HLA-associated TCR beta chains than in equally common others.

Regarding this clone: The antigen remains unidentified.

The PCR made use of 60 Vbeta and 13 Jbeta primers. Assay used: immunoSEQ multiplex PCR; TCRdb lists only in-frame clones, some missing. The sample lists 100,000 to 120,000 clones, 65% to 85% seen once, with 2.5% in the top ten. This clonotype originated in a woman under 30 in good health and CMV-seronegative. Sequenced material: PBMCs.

CDR3 sequence reads: CASRQGQLNQPQHF. As DNA, the CDR3 is TGTGCCAGCAGACAAGGACAGCTCAATCAGCCCCAGCATTTT. The chain has TRBV11-2 and TRBJ1-5; TRBD1 is a possible D gene (6 bases). V was pared by 6 bases and J by 3 bases, with 12 bases between. The CDR3 loop spans 14 amino acids. Germline V CDR1 and CDR2: SGHAT, FQNNGV.